The 6 T cell receptor beta chains below were found in one sample sequenced in a study of CD8 T cell repertoires and HIV-1 epitope variants. Repertoires were generated with immunoSEQ multiplex PCR, while TCRdb's copy carries only in-frame clones and drops some. The table includes some 3,100 clones, 69% detected once. Their antigen targets remain unknown. The sequenced sample was cultured CD8+ T cells derived from PBMCs. The receptor set was obtained from a male donor with HIV.

The genes are TRBV7-9 and TRBJ2-7, with 9 bases that match TRBD1. The CDR3 extends over 15 amino acids. CDR1 SEHNR and CDR2 FQNEAQ come from the germline V gene (reference sequence). The junction had 9 bases not matched to a gene; V was cut back by 5 bases and J by 4 bases. The CDR3 sequence: CASSPRDRAPYEQYF. In nucleotides, the CDR3 is TGTGCCAGCAGCCCCCGGGACAGGGCCCCATACGAGCAGTACTTC.

The chain links TRBV5-1 to TRBJ1-4; 9 nucleotides line up with TRBD1. The CDR3 loop spans 14 amino acids. Unmatched junction bases numbered 4, after V lost 3 bases and J lost 7 bases. Germline CDR1 and CDR2: SGHRS and YFSETQ. The CDR3 loop reads CASSSGTGPEKLFF. CDR3 DNA sequence: TGCGCCAGCAGCTCCGGGACAGGGCCTGAAAAACTGTTTTTT. The variable domain in full, completed from reference TRBV5-1 and TRBJ1-4, reads KAGVTQTPRYLIKTRGQQVTLSCSPISGHRSVSWYQQTPGQGLQFLFEYFSETQRNKGNFPGRFSGRQFSNSRSEMNVSTLELGDSALYLCASSSGTGPEKLFFGSGTQLSVL.

The chain recombines TRBV14 with TRBJ2-5, with D uncertain. The CDR3 loop spans 14 amino acids. CDR1 and CDR2 (germline): SGHDN, FVKESK. V was shortened by 0 bases and J by 2 bases, with 7 bases between the two germline ends. The CDR3 spells CASSQDYGQETQYF. The DNA of the CDR3 is TGTGCCAGCAGCCAAGATTACGGTCAAGAGACCCAGTACTTC. The variable domain in full, with the rest retrieved from reference TRBV14 and TRBJ2-5, is EAGVTQFPSHSVIEKGQTVTLRCDPISGHDNLYWYRRVMGKEIKFLLHFVKESKQDESGMPNNRFLAERTGGTYSTLKVQPAELEDSGVYFCASSQDYGQETQYFGPGTRLLVL.

This clone was detected once. The chain carries TRBV7-9 and TRBJ2-5; 7 nucleotides agree with TRBD1. V lost 5 bases, J lost 1 base, and 4 bases stayed unmatched. CDR3 length: 14 residues. Germline V gene lookup returns CDR1 SEHNR and CDR2 FQNEAQ (reference sequence). This chain's CDR3 is CASSPGQTQETQYF. CDR3 DNA sequence: TGTGCCAGCAGCCCGGGACAGACCCAAGAGACCCAGTACTTC.

The CDR3 DNA is TGTGCCAGTCTTCGGTTCTTCGGCACAGATACGCAGTATTTT. This gives the protein CASLRFFGTDTQYF. The J gene is TRBJ2-3, the V gene TRBV28; the D is unclear. CDR1 and CDR2 (germline): MDHEN, SYDVKM. V lost 9 bases and J lost 1, with 14 bases in between. The CDR3 is made up of 14 amino acids.

The chain recombines TRBV28 with TRBJ1-6; tentatively, D is TRBD1 (5 bases). Germline V CDR1 and CDR2: MDHEN, SYDVKM. V lost 3 bases to trimming and J lost 6 bases, with 18 bases between them. This CDR3 region has 17 residues. The CDR3 loop reads CASSLGREGTANSPLHF. The CDR3 nucleotides are TGTGCCAGCAGTTTGGGCAGGGAAGGTACGGCTAATTCACCCCTCCACTTT.